The entry below describes one T cell receptor beta chain. Its antigen is unknown. This record belongs to a study of OX40 agonist ivuxolimab in advanced cancers. Study-level background: People in dose escalation had one of these cancers: hepatocellular carcinoma, melanoma, renal cell or head and neck cancer.

Study-wide results and caveats: There were, on average, more expanded clones in CD8+ T cells than in CD4+.

Method: immunoSEQ multiplex PCR; TCRdb's copy keeps in-frame clones and lacks some. The sample comprises about 60,000 clones, about 89% of which are singletons, and around 5% rests with the top ten. The CDR3 is made up of 20 amino acids. Germline V gene lookup returns CDR1 MGHRA and CDR2 YSYEKL. Trimming cost V 0 bases and J 5 bases; bases outside gene matches: 12. V usage is TRBV4-1 and J usage is TRBJ2-5; 16 nucleotides align to TRBD2. Source: CD4+ or CD8+ T cells sorted from blood, taken in a trial of the OX40 agonist ivuxolimab. The clonotype was recovered from an adult with an advanced solid tumor such as melanoma, head and neck, liver or kidney cancer. CDR3 in DNA: TGCGCCAGCAGCCAAGATCTAATCGGGACTAGCGGGAGGGCCCTGGAGACCCAGTACTTC. Protein sequence: CASSQDLIGTSGRALETQYF.